The rows below give T cell receptor beta chains drawn from one sample of a study of T cells in Graves' hyperthyroidism and ophthalmopathy. One entry per CDR3 protein results from TCRdb running MiXCR on the multiplex PCR reads. The sample comprises about 360,000 distinct CDR3 sequences, around 16% of which are singletons, and 28% rests with the top ten. The material sequenced was blood. The receptors shown here come from a woman between 18 and 29 years old with Graves' hyperthyroidism that later progressed to Graves' ophthalmopathy. CDR3s include the opening cysteine and the closing phenylalanine or tryptophan. D genes are given only for firm matches. For some rows the clone size is stated as once, few or many, or as a class when expanded; others skip it.

d_call	clone_size	v_call	j_call	cdr3_nt	cdr3_aa
TRBD1	many	TRBV6-1	TRBJ2-7	TGTGCCAGCAGTTCGTCCTATTGGGGGACAGGGTCCTACGAGCAGTACTTC	CASSSSYWGTGSYEQYF
.	few	TRBV10-2	TRBJ2-5	TGCGCCAGCGGAACAGAGACCCAGTACTTC	CASGTETQYF
.	.	TRBV7-2	TRBJ1-5	TGTGCCAGCAGCTTAGGAGGTACCCATCATTTT	CASSLGGTHHF
.	many	TRBV3-1	TRBJ2-7	TGTGCCAGCAGCAAGACCGGACATGGCTACTCCTACGAGCAGTACTTC	CASSKTGHGYSYEQYF
.	.	TRBV27	TRBJ2-1	TGTGCCAGCAGTTTAGGTGAACCCTACAATGAGCAGTTCTTC	CASSLGEPYNEQFF
.	many	TRBV12-3/TRBV12-4	TRBJ2-3	TGTGCCAGCAGTTTATTCGCAGATACGCAGTATTTT	CASSLFADTQYF
.	few	TRBV27	TRBJ2-2	TGTGCCAGCAGTTTAATGGACACCGGGGAGCTGTTTTTT	CASSLMDTGELFF
TRBD2	many	TRBV7-2	TRBJ2-7	TGTGCCAGCAGCTCTATAGCGGGAGGGCCTTACGAGCAGTACTTC	CASSSIAGGPYEQYF
.	few	TRBV10-3	TRBJ2-1	TGTGCCATCAAAAGATCGGCGCACAATGAGCAGTTCTTC	CAIKRSAHNEQFF
TRBD2	many	TRBV3-1	TRBJ2-1	TGTGCCAGCAGCCAAGTCGGGACTAGTCGATACAATGAGCAGTTCTTC	CASSQVGTSRYNEQFF
TRBD1	.	TRBV6-1	TRBJ1-5	TGTGCCAGCAACCCAACAGGGGGCAATCAGCCCCAGCATTTT	CASNPTGGNQPQHF
TRBD1	.	TRBV5-8	TRBJ2-7	TGTGCCAGCAGCCACCCGGGCCGGACAGGAGCCTACGAGCAGTACTTC	CASSHPGRTGAYEQYF
TRBD1	few	TRBV27	TRBJ1-5	TGTGCCAGCAGCCAGACAGGGGGGAAATATCAGCCCCAGCATTTT	CASSQTGGKYQPQHF
TRBD1	.	TRBV6-2/TRBV6-3	TRBJ1-1	TGTGCCAGCCAACCCTCCGGGACAGGGGGCACTGAAGCTTTCTTT	CASQPSGTGGTEAFF
.	few	TRBV6-1	TRBJ2-1	TGTGCCAGCAGTTTTCAGGGTGAAGACAATGAGCAGTTCTTC	CASSFQGEDNEQFF
.	many	TRBV2	TRBJ2-7	TGTGCCAGCAGTATCGGACGTTCACCTTACGAGCAGTACTTC	CASSIGRSPYEQYF
.	many	TRBV24-1	TRBJ2-1	TGTGCCACCAGTGACCCCGGGGGGCACAATGAGCAGTTCTTC	CATSDPGGHNEQFF
.	many	TRBV7-9	TRBJ1-1	TGTGCCAGCAGCCCTCACGCCTCAGCAGGTACCCCTAACACTGAAGCTTTCTTT	CASSPHASAGTPNTEAFF
.	many	TRBV6-1	TRBJ2-1	TGTGCCAGCATACAAGGGAATGAGCAGTTCTTC	CASIQGNEQFF
TRBD1	.	TRBV15	TRBJ1-4	TGTGCCACCAGCAGAGAAGACAGGGATGGGGAAAAACTGTTTTTT	CATSREDRDGEKLFF
TRBD2	once	TRBV15	TRBJ2-3	TGTGCCACCAGCAGGGCCCTTGAGCGGGAGGATACTTCAGATACGCAGTATTTT	CATSRALEREDTSDTQYF
TRBD2	.	TRBV6-1	TRBJ2-1	TGTGCCAGCAACCCCCAGATACTAGCGGGAGCAGATGAGCAGTTCTTC	CASNPQILAGADEQFF
TRBD1	many	TRBV6-1	TRBJ2-7	TGTGCCAGCCAACATACACCGGACAGGGCACTCGAGCAGTACTTC	CASQHTPDRALEQYF
TRBD1	few	TRBV10-3	TRBJ2-3	TGTGCCATCAGTGAGTCGAGCGCCGGGACAGGGGATACGCAGTATTTT	CAISESSAGTGDTQYF
TRBD2	few	TRBV20-1	TRBJ2-5	TGCAGTGCAATCCTAGCGGGAGGCTTTGAGACCCAGTACTTC	CSAILAGGFETQYF
.	many	TRBV5-1	TRBJ2-7	TGCGCCAGCAGCTTGAGCGGTTACCACGAGCAGTACTTC	CASSLSGYHEQYF
.	.	TRBV19	TRBJ1-4	TGTGCCAGTAGTCTCCGCCCGGACACCTATGAAAAACTGTTTTTT	CASSLRPDTYEKLFF
.	many	TRBV27	TRBJ1-1	TGTGCCAGCAGTTCCGGGACGGTGCATGAAGCTTTCTTT	CASSSGTVHEAFF
TRBD1	few	TRBV29-1	TRBJ2-1	TGCAGCGTTGATGGACAGGGGGAGCAGTACGAGCAGTTCTTC	CSVDGQGEQYEQFF
TRBD1	.	TRBV19	TRBJ2-2	TGTGCCAGTAGTACAACAGGGGCCACCGGGGAGCTGTTTTTT	CASSTTGATGELFF
TRBD2	many	TRBV6-1	TRBJ2-1	TGTGCCAGCTTAAATAGCGGGAGGTTCTACAATGAGCAGTTCTTC	CASLNSGRFYNEQFF
TRBD2	many	TRBV5-1	TRBJ2-1	TGCGCCAGCAGCTTGGCAGGGAGGGCCTCGGGGAATGAGCAGTTCTTC	CASSLAGRASGNEQFF
.	.	TRBV29-1	TRBJ1-1	TGCAGCACGTATGGGGGCCGGACCGCTGAAGCTTTCTTT	CSTYGGRTAEAFF
.	.	TRBV20-1	TRBJ2-3	TGCAGTACCTTAGGGGGGCAGGCAGAGACGCAGTATTTT	CSTLGGQAETQYF
.	many	TRBV5-1	TRBJ1-5	TGCGCCAGCAGCTTGGCCGGCGGAAGCAATCAGCCCCAGCATTTT	CASSLAGGSNQPQHF
.	few	TRBV10-1	TRBJ2-5	TGCGCCAGCATTACTTACCGGGTCTCCCCGTGGGAGACCCAGTACTTC	CASITYRVSPWETQYF
.	.	TRBV12-3/TRBV12-4	TRBJ1-3	TGTGCCAGCAGTCAGCTGGGGGGTTCTGGAAACACCATATATTTT	CASSQLGGSGNTIYF
TRBD2	few	TRBV6-2/TRBV6-3	TRBJ2-5	TGTGCCAGCAGTTCTCCCTCGCGGGAGGGGGAGACCCAGTACTTC	CASSSPSREGETQYF
.	few	TRBV9	TRBJ2-1	TGTGCCAGCAGCGCCCGACCGGGATCCTACAATGAGCAGTTCTTC	CASSARPGSYNEQFF
.	.	TRBV19	TRBJ1-5	TGTGCCAGTAGTATAGATCTTACCGATCAGCCCCAGCATTTT	CASSIDLTDQPQHF
TRBD2	many	TRBV19	TRBJ2-1	TGTGCCAGTAGAAAGACTAGCGGGCCTTACAATGAGCAGTTCTTC	CASRKTSGPYNEQFF
TRBD2	few	TRBV5-1	TRBJ2-7	TGCGCCAGCAGCTTGTCGGGACTAGAGGGCTACGAGCAGTACTTC	CASSLSGLEGYEQYF
TRBD2	many	TRBV7-9	TRBJ2-3	TGTGCCAGCAGCCCCCGAACTAGCGCCCTAATCACAGATACGCAGTATTTT	CASSPRTSALITDTQYF
TRBD1	many	TRBV5-1	TRBJ1-4	TGCGCCAGCAGCTTGGCCCCACAGGGGACTAATGAAAAACTGTTTTTT	CASSLAPQGTNEKLFF
TRBD1	.	TRBV13	TRBJ1-4	TGTGCCAGCAGCCACGGGACAGGTAGAACTAATGAAAAACTGTTTTTT	CASSHGTGRTNEKLFF
.	many	TRBV5-1	TRBJ2-1	TGCGCCAGCAGCTTGACTAGGCATGAGCAGTTCTTC	CASSLTRHEQFF
.	.	TRBV28	TRBJ2-5	TGTACCAGCAGTTTAGTTTCCTCACGGGAGACCCAGTACTTC	CTSSLVSSRETQYF
.	many	TRBV28	TRBJ1-1	TGTGCCAGCAGTCCGTCCGAGTCTAAAGCTTTCTTT	CASSPSESKAFF
.	.	TRBV27	TRBJ1-5	TGTGCCAGCAGTCCCCGGGACAACGATCAGCCCCAGCATTTT	CASSPRDNDQPQHF